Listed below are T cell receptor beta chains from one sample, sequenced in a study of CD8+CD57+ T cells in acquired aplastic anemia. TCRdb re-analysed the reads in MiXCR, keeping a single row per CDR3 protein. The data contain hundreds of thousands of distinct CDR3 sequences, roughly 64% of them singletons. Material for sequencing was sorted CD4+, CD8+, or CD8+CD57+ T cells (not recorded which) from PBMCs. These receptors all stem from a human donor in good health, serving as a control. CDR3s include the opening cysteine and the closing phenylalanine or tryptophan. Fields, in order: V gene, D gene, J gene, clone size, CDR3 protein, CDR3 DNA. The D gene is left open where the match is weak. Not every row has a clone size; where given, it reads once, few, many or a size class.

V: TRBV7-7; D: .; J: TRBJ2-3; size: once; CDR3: CASSRDGDFIGTQYF; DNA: TGTGCCAGCAGTAGGGACGGGGACTTCATTGGTACGCAGTATTTT
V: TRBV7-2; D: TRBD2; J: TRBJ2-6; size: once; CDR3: CASSRDSGGYEQYNVLTF; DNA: TGTGCCAGCAGCCGTGATAGCGGGGGCTACGAGCAGTACAACGTCCTGACTTTC
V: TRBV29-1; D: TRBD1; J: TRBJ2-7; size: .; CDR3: CSVGGTGKSYEQYF; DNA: TGCAGCGTTGGGGGGACAGGGAAATCCTACGAGCAGTACTTC
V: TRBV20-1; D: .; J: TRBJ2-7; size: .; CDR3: CSARGGTLPYF; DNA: TGCAGTGCTAGAGGAGGTACCCTTCCCTACTTC
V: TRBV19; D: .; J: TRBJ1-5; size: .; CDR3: CAISIGGHTQHF; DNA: TGTGCCATAAGTATAGGCGGGCATACGCAGCATTTT
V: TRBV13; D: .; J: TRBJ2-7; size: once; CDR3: CASSFWGSSYEQYF; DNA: TGTGCCAGCAGCTTTTGGGGGAGCTCCTACGAGCAGTACTTC
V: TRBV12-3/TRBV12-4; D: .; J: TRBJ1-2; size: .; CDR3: CASRAPEVGNYGYTF; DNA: TGTGCCAGCAGGGCCCCTGAGGTAGGGAACTATGGCTACACCTTC
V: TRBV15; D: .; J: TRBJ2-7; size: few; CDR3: CATSRDPGTIEQYF; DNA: TGTGCCACCAGCAGAGACCCGGGGACGATCGAGCAGTACTTC
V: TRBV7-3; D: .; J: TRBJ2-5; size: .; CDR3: CASSVMQGSWETQYF; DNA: TGTGCCAGCAGCGTTATGCAGGGGTCCTGGGAGACCCAGTACTTC
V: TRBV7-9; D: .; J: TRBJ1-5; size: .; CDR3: CASSPDLDQPHHF; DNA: TGTGCCAGCAGCCCCGATCTTGATCAACCCCACCATTTT
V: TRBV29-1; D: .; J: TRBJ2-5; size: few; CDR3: CSVLRGRETQYF; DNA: TGCAGCGTGCTCCGTGGTCGAGAGACCCAGTACTTC
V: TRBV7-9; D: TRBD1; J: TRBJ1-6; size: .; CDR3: CASSSVRPRQGSYPLHF; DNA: TGTGCCAGCAGCTCAGTTCGCCCGCGACAGGGGAGTTACCCCCTCCACTTT
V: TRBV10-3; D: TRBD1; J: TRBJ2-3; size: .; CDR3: CAISERTGLTTDTQYF; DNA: TGTGCCATCAGTGAACGGACAGGGTTGACCACAGATACGCAGTATTTT
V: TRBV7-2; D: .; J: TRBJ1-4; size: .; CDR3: CASSFAGGQGWATLFF; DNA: TGTGCCAGCAGCTTCGCGGGGGGCCAGGGTTGGGCAACCCTGTTTTTT
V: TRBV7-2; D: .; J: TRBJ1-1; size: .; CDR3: CASNPGGAGNTEAFF; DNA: TGTGCCAGCAACCCAGGAGGAGCCGGTAACACTGAAGCTTTCTTT
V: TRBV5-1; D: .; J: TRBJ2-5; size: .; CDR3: CASGIGGGNKYF; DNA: TGTGCCAGCGGTATTGGAGGGGGCAACAAGTACTTC
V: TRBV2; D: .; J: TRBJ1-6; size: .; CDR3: CASRPRTGERMATPSVF; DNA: .
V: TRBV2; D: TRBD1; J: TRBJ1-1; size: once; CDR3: CASSPGTVRTDTQDFF; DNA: TGTGCCAGCAGTCCCGGGACAGTGCGCACAGATACGCAGGATTTTTTT
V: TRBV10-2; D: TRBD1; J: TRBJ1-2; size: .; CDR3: CASSEDRVGGGYAF; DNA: TGCGCCAGCAGTGAAGACAGGGTAGGCGGAGGCTACGCCTTC
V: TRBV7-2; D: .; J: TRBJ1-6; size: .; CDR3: CASSRDPTGGGSDLHF; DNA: TGTGCCAGCAGCCGGGACCCTACCGGGGGTGGCTCAGATCTCCACTTT
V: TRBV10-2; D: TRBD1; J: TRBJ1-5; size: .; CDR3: CASSEAGQAYIQPQHF; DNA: TGCGCCAGCAGTGAGGCGGGACAGGCCTATATACAGCCCCAGCATTTT
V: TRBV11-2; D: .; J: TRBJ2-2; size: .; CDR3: CASSVSYSPGELFF; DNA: TGTGCCAGCAGCGTAAGCTATTCACCCGGGGAGCTGTTTTTT
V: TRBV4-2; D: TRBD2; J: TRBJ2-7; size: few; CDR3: CASSQDTSGGSYEQYF; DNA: TGTGCCAGCAGCCAAGATACGAGCGGGGGCTCCTACGAGCAGTACTTC
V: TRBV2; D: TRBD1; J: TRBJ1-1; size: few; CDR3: CASSRTGRNTEAFF; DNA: TGTGCCAGCAGCCGGACAGGGAGGAACACTGAAGCTTTCTTT
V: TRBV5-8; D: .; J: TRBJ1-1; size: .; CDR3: CASSSTTGDEAFF; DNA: TGCGCCAGCAGTAGTACGACTGGGGATGAAGCTTTCTTT
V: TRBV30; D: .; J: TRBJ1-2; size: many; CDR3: CAWSRDYGYTF; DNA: TGTGCCTGGAGTAGGGACTATGGCTACACCTTC
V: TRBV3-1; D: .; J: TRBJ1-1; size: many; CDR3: CASSLFKGTEAFF; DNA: TGTGCCAGCAGCCTATTTAAAGGAACTGAAGCTTTCTTT
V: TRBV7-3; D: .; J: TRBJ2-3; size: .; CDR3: CASSVGGQTTGTQYF; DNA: TGTGCCAGCAGCGTGGGGGGACAGACCACAGGTACGCAGTATTTT
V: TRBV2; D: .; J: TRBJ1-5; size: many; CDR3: CASTSGVDQPQHF; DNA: TGTGCCAGCACCTCGGGCGTTGATCAGCCCCAGCATTTT
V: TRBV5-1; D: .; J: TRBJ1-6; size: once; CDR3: CASSLEGEGTSPLHF; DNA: TGCGCCAGCAGCTTGGAGGGGGAGGGCACTTCACCCCTCCACTTT
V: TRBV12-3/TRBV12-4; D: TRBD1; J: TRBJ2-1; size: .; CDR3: CASKGGQGRNEQFF; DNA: TGTGCCAGCAAGGGCGGACAGGGGAGGAATGAGCAGTTCTTC
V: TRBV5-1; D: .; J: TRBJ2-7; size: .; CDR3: CASSPFGFRGF; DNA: TGCGCCAGCAGCCCGTTTGGCTTTCGGGGCTTC